This paragraph covers one T cell receptor (beta chain) sequence. Its target is not known. Clones were read by immunoSEQ multiplex PCR, and TCRdb kept only the in-frame ones, dropping some. The sample yields roughly 150,000 clones, around nine tenths seen once. This sample was taken from a study of cytomegalovirus exposure and HLA in healthy donors. Study results and caveats: In vitro, a few CMV-associated chains proved specific for CMV antigens.

Germline-derived CDR1 and CDR2 are MDHEN and SYDVKM. With 4 bases removed from V and 0 bases from J, the gap between germline ends came to 12 bases. CDR3 size: 15 residues. This TCR was recovered from a man aged 18 to 30 in good health and CMV-seronegative. The chain employs TRBV28 and TRBJ1-2; no clear D. Material: PBMCs. The CDR3 sequence: CASSSVPVANYGYTF. CDR3 nucleotide sequence: TGTGCCAGCAGTTCGGTGCCCGTGGCTAACTATGGCTACACCTTC.